This TCR beta chain stems from a study of cytomegalovirus exposure and HLA in healthy donors. Some clones are missing from TCRdb's copy, which holds only in-frame ones; the method was immunoSEQ multiplex PCR. The sample includes more than 95,000 clones, roughly 89% of them seen just once. Looked up from germline, CDR1 is SQVTM and CDR2 is ANQGSEA. This CDR3 region has 12 residues. V was pared by 3 bases and J by 8 bases, with 1 base of the junction left unmatched. The sample taken for sequencing was PBMCs. The clonotype originates from a woman between 18 and 30 years old in good health and CMV-seronegative. The V and J genes are TRBV29-1 and TRBJ2-1; 10 bases are shared with TRBD1. The DNA for the CDR3 is TGCAGCGTTGAGGGACAGGGGTATGAGCAGTTCTTC. This translates into CSVEGQGYEQFF.